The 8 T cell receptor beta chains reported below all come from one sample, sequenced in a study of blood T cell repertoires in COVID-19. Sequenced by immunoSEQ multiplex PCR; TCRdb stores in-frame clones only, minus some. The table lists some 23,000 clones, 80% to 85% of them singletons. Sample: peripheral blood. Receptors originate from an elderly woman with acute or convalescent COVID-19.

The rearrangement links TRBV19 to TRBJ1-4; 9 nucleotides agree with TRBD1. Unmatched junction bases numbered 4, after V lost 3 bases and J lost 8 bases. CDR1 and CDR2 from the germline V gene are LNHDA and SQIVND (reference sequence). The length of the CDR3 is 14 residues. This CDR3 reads CASSMGDRGEKLFF. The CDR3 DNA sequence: TGTGCCAGTAGTATGGGAGACAGGGGGGAAAAACTGTTTTTT. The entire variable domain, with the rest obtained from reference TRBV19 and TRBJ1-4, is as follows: DGGITQSPKYLFRKEGQNVTLSCEQNLNHDAMYWYRQDPGQGLRLIYYSQIVNDFQKGDIAEGYSVSREKKESFPLTVTSAQKNPTAFYLCASSMGDRGEKLFFGSGTQLSVL.

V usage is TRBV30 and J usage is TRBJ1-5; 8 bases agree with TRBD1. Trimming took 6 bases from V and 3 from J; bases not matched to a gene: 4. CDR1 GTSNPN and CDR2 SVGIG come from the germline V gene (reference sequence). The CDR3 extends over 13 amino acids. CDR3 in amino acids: CACTGQDNQPQHF. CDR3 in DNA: TGTGCCTGCACGGGACAGGACAATCAGCCCCAGCATTTT.

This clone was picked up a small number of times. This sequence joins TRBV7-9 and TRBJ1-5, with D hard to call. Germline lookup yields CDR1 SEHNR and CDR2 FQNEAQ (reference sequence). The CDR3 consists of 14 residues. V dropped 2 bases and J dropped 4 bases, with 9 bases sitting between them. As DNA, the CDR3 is TGTGCCAGCAGCTTACCTTCAGATAATCAGCCCCAGCATTTT. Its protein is CASSLPSDNQPQHF. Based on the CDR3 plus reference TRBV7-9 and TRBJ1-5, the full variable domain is DTGVSQNPRHKITKRGQNVTFRCDPISEHNRLYWYRQTLGQGPEFLTYFQNEAQLEKSRLLSDRFSAERPKGSFSTLEIQRTEQGDSAMYLCASSLPSDNQPQHFGDGTRLSIL.

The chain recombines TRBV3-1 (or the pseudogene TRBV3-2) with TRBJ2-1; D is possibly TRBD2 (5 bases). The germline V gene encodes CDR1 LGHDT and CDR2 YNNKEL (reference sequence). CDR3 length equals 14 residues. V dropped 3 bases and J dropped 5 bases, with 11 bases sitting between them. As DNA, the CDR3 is TGTGCCAGCAGCCATCTAGCTTCGGACAATGAGCAGTTCTTC. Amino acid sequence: CASSHLASDNEQFF.

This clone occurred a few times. DNA of the CDR3: TGTGCCAGCATTGGACTAGCGGGAGTGAACGGGGAGCTGTTTTTT. This sequence encodes CASIGLAGVNGELFF. The J gene is TRBJ2-2, the V gene TRBV2; 13 nucleotides agree with TRBD2. This CDR3 comprises 15 residues. Germline CDR1 is SNHLY and CDR2 is FYNNEI. V lost 7 bases and J lost 7; bases outside the gene matches: 6. Combining the CDR3 with reference TRBV2 and TRBJ2-2 gives the whole variable domain EPEVTQTPSHQVTQMGQEVILRCVPISNHLYFYWYRQILGQKVEFLVSFYNNEISEKSEIFDDQFSVERPDGSNFTLKIRSTKLEDSAMYFCASIGLAGVNGELFFGEGSRLTVL.

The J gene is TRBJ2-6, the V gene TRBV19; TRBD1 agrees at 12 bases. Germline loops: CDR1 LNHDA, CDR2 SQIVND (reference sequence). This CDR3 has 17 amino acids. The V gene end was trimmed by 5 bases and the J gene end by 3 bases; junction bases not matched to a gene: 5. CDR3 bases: TGTGCCAGTAGTCCCGGGACAGGGGGCGGTGGGGCCAACGTCCTGACTTTC. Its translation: CASSPGTGGGGANVLTF.

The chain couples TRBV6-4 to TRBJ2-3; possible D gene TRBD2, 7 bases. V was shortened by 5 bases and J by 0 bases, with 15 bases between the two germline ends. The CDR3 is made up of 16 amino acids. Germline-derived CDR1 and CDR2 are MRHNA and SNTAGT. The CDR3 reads CASSLRGGASTDTQYF. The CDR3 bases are TGTGCCAGCAGTTTACGTGGGGGGGCCAGCACAGATACGCAGTATTTT.

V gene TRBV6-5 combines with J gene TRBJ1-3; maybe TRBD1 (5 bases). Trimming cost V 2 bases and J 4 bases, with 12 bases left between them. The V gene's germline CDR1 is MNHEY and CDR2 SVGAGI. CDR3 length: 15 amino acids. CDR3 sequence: CASSYDGDRGNTIYF. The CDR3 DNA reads TGTGCCAGCAGTTACGACGGTGACAGAGGAAACACCATATATTTT.